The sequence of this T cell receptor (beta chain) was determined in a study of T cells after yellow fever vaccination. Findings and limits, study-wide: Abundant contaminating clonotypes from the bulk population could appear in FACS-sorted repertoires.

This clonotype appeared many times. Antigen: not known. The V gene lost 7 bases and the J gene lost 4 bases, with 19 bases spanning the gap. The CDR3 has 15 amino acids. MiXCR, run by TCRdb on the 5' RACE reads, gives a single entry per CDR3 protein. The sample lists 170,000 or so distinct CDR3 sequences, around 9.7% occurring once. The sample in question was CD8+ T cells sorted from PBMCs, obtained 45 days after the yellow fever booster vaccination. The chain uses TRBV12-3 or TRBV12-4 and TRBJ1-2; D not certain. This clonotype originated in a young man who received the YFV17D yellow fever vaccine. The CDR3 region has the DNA TGTGCCAGCACCTCGGAGTTCTACTGGCTCTATGGCTACACCTTC. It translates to CASTSEFYWLYGYTF.